Sequencing of this T cell receptor (beta chain) was carried out in a study of blood T cell repertoires in COVID-19. At the level of the study: Acute and convalescent COVID-19 specimens originated in the United States, Italy and Spain. PBMCs, B-cell-depleted T cells, or T cells provided the cDNA or gDNA that made up the material.

As originally analysed: Amplification of reference gene primers provided the estimated nucleated cell counts. Profiled with immunoSEQ multiplex PCR; TCRdb holds only in-frame clones, not every one. Clone size and the V and J calls come from that table; the DNA yielded D and trimming. Of approximately 250,000 clones in the sample, nearly 85% were seen once. Trimming took 6 bases from V and 0 from J; bases not matched to a gene: 9. The CDR3 extends over 16 amino acids. The germline V gene has CDR1 SGHRS and CDR2 YFSETQ. The receptor comes from a human donor in a cohort sampled during active COVID-19. This chain links TRBV5-1 with TRBJ1-1; 9 positions agree with TRBD1. The sequencing sample was made of peripheral blood. The chain's CDR3 is CASTPGQGNMNTEAFF. In nucleotides, the CDR3 is TGCGCCAGCACCCCGGGACAGGGCAATATGAACACTGAAGCTTTCTTT.